A selection of T cell receptor beta chains follows, all from one sample in a study of blood T cells in healthy people across ages. TCRdb reanalysed the 5' RACE reads using MiXCR and keeps one entry per CDR3 protein. This table has some 1 million distinct CDR3 sequences, around 45% appearing once. Sequenced: blood. The receptors were gathered from a woman aged 55-70 years in good health. Both conserved end residues are part of each CDR3. D genes are given only for firm matches. Size tells how often a clone was seen (once, few, many) or the class of an expanded clone, and some rows leave it out.

v_gene,abundance,j_gene,d_gene,CDR3aa,CDR3nt
TRBV16,NA,TRBJ1-2,NA,CASTQTRPNYGCTF,TGTGCCAGCACCCAAACTCGCCCTAACTATGGCTGCACCTTC
TRBV6-4,once,TRBJ2-1,NA,CASSALGLAYNEQFF,TGTGCCAGCAGCGCCCTCGGGTTAGCCTACAATGAGCAGTTCTTC
TRBV12-3/TRBV12-4,NA,TRBJ2-3,TRBD2,CASRLAGGNTDTQYF,TGTGCCAGCAGACTAGCGGGAGGGAACACAGATACGCAGTATTTT
TRBV10-3,NA,TRBJ2-1,TRBD2,CAISVPSGKYNEQFF,TGTGCCATCAGTGTCCCTAGCGGGAAATACAATGAGCAGTTCTTC
TRBV6-5,NA,TRBJ2-5,TRBD2,CASSMRRGRETQYF,TGTGCCAGCAGTATGAGGCGGGGGAGAGAGACCCAGTACTTC
TRBV29-1,few,TRBJ2-1,TRBD2,CSAKNAGGGYNEQFF,TGCAGCGCAAAAAACGCGGGAGGGGGTTACAATGAGCAGTTCTTC
TRBV13,NA,TRBJ2-7,NA,CASSLYIGEQYF,TGTGCCAGCAGCTTATACATCGGCGAGCAGTACTTC
TRBV20-1,NA,TRBJ2-1,NA,CSASGGDEGTSPPSSYNEQFF,TGCAGTGCTAGCGGCGGGGATGAGGGGACCTCCCCCCCAAGCTCCTACAATGAGCAGTTCTTC
TRBV20-1,once,TRBJ2-7,TRBD2,CSARYPLRREAIYNEQYF,TGCAGTGCTAGGTACCCACTTCGGCGGGAGGCGATCTACAATGAGCAGTACTTC
TRBV27,NA,TRBJ1-6,TRBD1,CASSKTGGAESPLHF,TGTGCCAGCAGTAAAACAGGGGGCGCGGAGTCACCCCTCCACTTT
TRBV6-5,few,TRBJ2-5,NA,CASSYSSGIGKYF,TGTGCCAGCAGTTACTCGTCAGGGATTGGGAAGTACTTC
TRBV7-8,NA,TRBJ2-5,NA,CASSFQPRETQYF,TGTGCCAGCAGCTTTCAACCCCGAGAGACCCAGTACTTC
TRBV12-3/TRBV12-4,NA,TRBJ2-5,TRBD2,CASKALQREVQETQYF,TGTGCCAGTAAAGCGCTACAGCGGGAGGTCCAAGAGACCCAGTACTTC
TRBV29-1,NA,TRBJ2-5,NA,CSVLSPGAPETQYF,TGCAGCGTTCTGTCACCGGGGGCCCCAGAGACCCAGTACTTC
TRBV7-3,few,TRBJ1-5,NA,CASSSPMNSNQPQHF,TGTGCCAGCAGCTCTCCGATGAATAGCAATCAGCCCCAGCATTTT
TRBV7-2,few,TRBJ2-7,NA,CASSRDRGRAGDEQYF,TGTGCCAGCAGCCGCGACAGGGGTAGGGCGGGGGACGAGCAGTACTTC
TRBV27,NA,TRBJ1-6,NA,CASSLSMRSYPNSPLHF,TGTGCCAGCAGTTTATCCATGCGGTCTTATCCCAATTCACCCCTCCACTTT
TRBV5-1,NA,TRBJ2-1,TRBD2,CASSGGLVSYNEQFF,TGCGCCAGCAGCGGGGGACTAGTCTCCTACAATGAGCAGTTCTTC
TRBV29-1,NA,TRBJ2-3,TRBD2,CSVTSGATDTQYF,TGCAGCGTGACTAGCGGAGCCACAGATACGCAGTATTTT
TRBV6-1,few,TRBJ2-5,NA,CASTVMPQETQYF,TGTGCCAGCACCGTGATGCCTCAAGAGACCCAGTACTTC
TRBV4-1,few,TRBJ2-6,TRBD1,CASSQPGGISGANVLTF,TGCGCCAGCAGCCAACCAGGGGGTATCTCTGGGGCCAACGTCCTGACTTTC
TRBV20-1,NA,TRBJ2-1,NA,CSAPSWGSYNEQFF,TGCAGTGCTCCTAGTTGGGGCTCCTACAATGAGCAGTTCTTC
TRBV20-1,NA,TRBJ2-1,TRBD2,CSANAWTSGSLNEQFF,TGCAGTGCTAACGCCTGGACTAGCGGGAGTCTTAATGAGCAGTTCTTC
TRBV20-1,NA,TRBJ2-3,TRBD2,CSARGSGRGPDTQYF,TGCAGTGCTAGAGGGTCCGGGAGGGGCCCAGATACGCAGTATTTT
TRBV6-5,few,TRBJ2-5,TRBD2,CASTGGAQETQYF,TGTGCCAGCACGGGGGGGGCCCAAGAGACCCAGTACTTC
TRBV27,NA,TRBJ1-2,NA,CASKARQSYGYTF,TGTGCCAGCAAGGCCAGGCAGAGCTATGGCTACACCTTC
TRBV4-2,NA,TRBJ2-1,NA,CASSRTPTRGGGEQFF,TGTGCCAGCAGCCGGACCCCCACCCGGGGAGGCGGTGAGCAGTTCTTC
TRBV5-5,NA,TRBJ2-1,TRBD1,CAGNRGPYKEQFF,TGTGCCGGAAACAGGGGGCCCTACAAGGAGCAGTTCTTC
TRBV10-3,NA,TRBJ2-1,TRBD2,CAISPKTSSLNEQFF,TGTGCCATCAGTCCCAAGACTAGCAGCCTAAATGAGCAGTTCTTC
TRBV27,NA,TRBJ2-1,NA,CVSREVYSYNEQFF,TGTGTCAGCAGGGAGGTTTACTCCTACAATGAGCAGTTCTTC
TRBV12-5,NA,TRBJ1-1,NA,CASGLVWPTTEAFF,TGTGCTAGTGGTTTGGTATGGCCAACGACTGAAGCTTTCTTT
TRBV9,NA,TRBJ2-7,NA,CASSVVGETSSYEQYF,TGTGCCAGCAGCGTAGTTGGGGAAACCTCCTCCTACGAGCAGTACTTC
TRBV7-2,NA,TRBJ2-7,NA,CASSVDAAGEQYF,TGTGCCAGCAGCGTAGACGCAGCGGGCGAGCAGTACTTC
TRBV25-1,few,TRBJ1-2,NA,CASSQVGAGDNYGYTF,TGTGCCAGCAGCCAGGTGGGGGCTGGGGATAACTATGGCTACACCTTC
TRBV9,NA,TRBJ2-3,TRBD2,CASSALGGELAGVGGTQYF,TGTGCCAGCAGCGCACTCGGTGGGGAACTAGCGGGAGTAGGGGGTACGCAGTATTTT